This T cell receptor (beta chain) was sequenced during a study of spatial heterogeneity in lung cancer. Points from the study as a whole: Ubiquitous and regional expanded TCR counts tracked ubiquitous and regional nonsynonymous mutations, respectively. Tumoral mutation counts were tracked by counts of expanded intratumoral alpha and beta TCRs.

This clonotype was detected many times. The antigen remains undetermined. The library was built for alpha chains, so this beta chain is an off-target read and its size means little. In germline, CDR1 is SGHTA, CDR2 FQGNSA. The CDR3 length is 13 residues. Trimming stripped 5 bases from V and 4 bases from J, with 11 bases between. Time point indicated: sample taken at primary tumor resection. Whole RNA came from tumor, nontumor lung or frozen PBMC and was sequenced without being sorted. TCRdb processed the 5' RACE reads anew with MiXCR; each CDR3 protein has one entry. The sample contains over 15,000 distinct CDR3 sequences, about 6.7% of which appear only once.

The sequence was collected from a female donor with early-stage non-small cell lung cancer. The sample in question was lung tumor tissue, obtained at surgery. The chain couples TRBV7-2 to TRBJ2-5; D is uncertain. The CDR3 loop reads CASSRLGLETQYF. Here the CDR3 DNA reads TGTGCCAGCAGCCGCCTTGGGCTAGAGACCCAGTACTTC.